Following are 14 T cell receptor beta chains from one sample sequenced in a study of OX40 agonist ivuxolimab in advanced cancers. Repertoires were generated with immunoSEQ multiplex PCR, while TCRdb's copy carries only in-frame clones and drops some. Of about 30,000 clones in the sample, just over 90% are singletons; the top ten hold roughly a tenth. The sample in question was CD4+ or CD8+ T cells sorted from blood, obtained in a trial of the OX40 agonist ivuxolimab. The source is an adult with an advanced solid tumor such as melanoma, head and neck, liver or kidney cancer.

This clone showed up just a few times. CDR3 amino acids: CASSHGSGGFEQYF. For the CDR3, the DNA is TGCGCCAGCAGCCACGGTTCAGGGGGCTTCGAGCAGTACTTC. V is TRBV5-1 and J is TRBJ2-7; 8 positions match TRBD1. The CDR3 covers 14 residues. With 4 bases clipped from V and 6 bases from J, the junction kept 9 bases outside the gene matches. Germline V gives CDR1 SGHRS, CDR2 YFSETQ.

This sequence joins TRBV4-3 and TRBJ2-7, with 7 bases matching TRBD1. The germline gives CDR1 LGHNA, CDR2 YSLEER. This CDR3 has 17 amino acids. V trimming: 4 bases; J trimming: 5 bases; junction bases outside the gene matches: 17. Here the CDR3 reads CASSPGTMEVGGNEQYF. The CDR3 DNA reads as TGCGCCAGCAGCCCAGGAACTATGGAGGTAGGGGGCAACGAGCAGTACTTC.

The J gene is TRBJ1-1, the V gene TRBV2; D is undetermined. This CDR3 comprises 14 residues. Germline V lookup: CDR1 SNHLY, CDR2 FYNNEI. V lost 2 bases and J lost 0, with 7 bases in between. This CDR3 is CASSEYSVNTEAFF. In nucleotides, the CDR3 is TGTGCCAGCAGTGAATACTCAGTGAACACTGAAGCTTTCTTT.

The V and J genes are TRBV4-1 and TRBJ1-1; tentative D call: TRBD1 (5 bases). The germline gives CDR1 MGHRA, CDR2 YSYEKL. The CDR3 is 14 residues long. V lost 1 base and J 4 bases, leaving 10 bases between the germline ends. CDR3 sequence: CASSQVEGSTEAFF. DNA for the CDR3: TGCGCCAGCAGCCAAGTCGAGGGGAGCACTGAAGCTTTCTTT.

The rearrangement links TRBV19 to TRBJ1-1, with 7 bases aligning to TRBD1. Trimming at V came to 5 bases and at J to 0 bases, leaving 0 bases not matched to a gene. There are 13 residues in the CDR3. Germline assignment: CDR1 LNHDA and CDR2 SQIVND (reference sequence). The CDR3 nucleotides are TGTGCCAGTAGTGACAGGGTGAACACTGAAGCTTTCTTT. This encodes CASSDRVNTEAFF. Complete variable domain (other parts from reference TRBV19 and TRBJ1-1): DGGITQSPKYLFRKEGQNVTLSCEQNLNHDAMYWYRQDPGQGLRLIYYSQIVNDFQKGDIAEGYSVSREKKESFPLTVTSAQKNPTAFYLCASSDRVNTEAFFGQGTRLTVV.

This chain links TRBV19 with TRBJ2-5, with 7 bases aligning to TRBD2. This CDR3 is 16 amino acids long. Germline CDR1 and CDR2: LNHDA and SQIVND (reference sequence). The trim removed 3 bases at V and 2 bases at J, leaving 9 bases unmatched. The CDR3, as DNA: TGTGCCAGTAGTATCGGACTAGGAGGGGCACAAGAGACCCAGTACTTC. It translates to CASSIGLGGAQETQYF.

This clone showed up just once. V gene TRBV10-3 combines with J gene TRBJ1-1, with D uncertain. CDR1 is ENHRY, CDR2 SYGVKD, per germline. V was shortened by 10 bases and J by 1 base, with 10 bases between the two germline ends. The CDR3 runs to 12 residues. In DNA form, the CDR3 reads TGTGCCACTTCCACGGGGAACACTGAAGCTTTCTTT. Translating it yields CATSTGNTEAFF.

This chain links TRBV7-9 with TRBJ2-1; no clear D gene. Germline V lookup: CDR1 SEHNR, CDR2 FQNEAQ (reference sequence). V was pared by 1 base and J by 4 bases, with 5 bases between. The CDR3 has 13 amino acids. The CDR3 sequence is CASSLDQYNEQFF. In DNA, the CDR3 is TGTGCCAGCAGCTTAGACCAGTACAATGAGCAGTTCTTC.

V and J are TRBV6-5 and TRBJ2-7; the D is unclear. Germline V CDR1 and CDR2: MNHEY, SVGAGI. This CDR3 region has 15 residues. V dropped 0 bases and J dropped 2 bases, with 11 bases sitting between them. CDR3 sequence reads: CASSYSRGGAYEQYF. CDR3 coding DNA: TGTGCCAGCAGTTACTCTAGAGGTGGGGCCTACGAGCAGTACTTC.

The CDR3 DNA reads as TGTGCCAGCAGCCCCCCCGGACTCCGCACCGGGGAGCTGTTTTTT. Protein: CASSPPGLRTGELFF. The V and J genes are TRBV7-9 and TRBJ2-2; D possibly corresponds to TRBD2 (5 bases). Looked up from germline, CDR1 is SEHNR and CDR2 is FQNEAQ (reference sequence). The CDR3 consists of 15 residues. V was trimmed by 5 bases and J by 4 bases, leaving 14 bases between them.

The chain uses TRBV6-5 and TRBJ1-3; D ambiguous. CDR1 and CDR2 from the germline V gene are MNHEY and SVGAGI. Trimming stripped 2 bases from V and 0 bases from J, with 5 bases between. The CDR3 spans 14 residues. The CDR3 nucleotides read TGTGCCAGCAGTTACGCCAGCTCTGGAAACACCATATATTTT. It translates to CASSYASSGNTIYF.

The chain uses TRBV30 and TRBJ2-2; D gene unclear. Trimming cost V 5 bases and J 2 bases, with 9 bases left between them. This CDR3 is built from 13 residues. CDR1 is GTSNPN and CDR2 is SVGIG in the germline V gene (reference sequence). CDR3 protein: CAWETDNTGELFF. Written as DNA, the CDR3 is TGTGCCTGGGAGACGGACAACACCGGGGAGCTGTTTTTT. Full variable domain (missing parts from reference TRBV30 and TRBJ2-2): SQTIHQWPATLVQPVGSPLSLECTVEGTSNPNLYWYRQAAGRGLQLLFYSVGIGQISSEVPQNLSASRPQDRQFILSSKKLLLSDSGFYLCAWETDNTGELFFGEGSRLTVL.

The CDR3, as DNA: TGTGCCAGCTCACCACCCATGAACACTGAAGCTTTCTTT. Translating it yields CASSPPMNTEAFF. The chain couples TRBV18 to TRBJ1-1, with D hard to call. Trimming stripped 0 bases from V and 0 bases from J, with 2 bases between. This CDR3 comprises 13 residues. In germline, CDR1 is KGHSH, CDR2 LQKENI.

This chain links TRBV4-1 with TRBJ2-3; no firm D call. Germline V lookup: CDR1 MGHRA, CDR2 YSYEKL. The CDR3 is 13 amino acids. The ends were cut back, 0 bases at V and 6 bases at J, with 7 bases in the middle. CDR3 amino acids: CASSQDPFDTQYF. CDR3 nucleotide sequence: TGCGCCAGCAGCCAAGACCCCTTTGATACGCAGTATTTT.